This entry lists 31 T cell receptor beta chains sequenced from one sample in a study of blood T cell repertoires in COVID-19. TCRdb's table, derived via immunoSEQ multiplex PCR, lists solely in-frame clones and lacks some. The sample consists of more than 200,000 clones, 80% to 85% of them appearing once. The sample comprised peripheral blood. The receptors derive from a man aged 45-65 years with active or convalescent COVID-19.

The chain is built from TRBV7-2 and TRBJ1-2; the D is unclear. Per germline, CDR1 SGHTA and CDR2 FQGNSA. This CDR3 comprises 15 residues. The V gene lost 1 base and the J gene lost 7 bases, with 16 bases spanning the gap. For the CDR3, the DNA is TGTGCCAGCAGCTTAGATAATCGGAACAGCGGTGGCTACACCTTC. Translating gives CASSLDNRNSGGYTF.

The rearrangement links TRBV5-1 to TRBJ1-1, with D possibly matching TRBD1 (5 bases). CDR1 SGHRS and CDR2 YFSETQ come from the germline V gene. This CDR3 is 13 amino acids long. Trimming removed 3 bases from V and 1 base from J, with 7 bases in between. The CDR3 DNA sequence: TGCGCCAGCAGCTCCGGACAGAACACTGAAGCTTTCTTT. It codes for CASSSGQNTEAFF.

The chain joins TRBV6-2 or TRBV6-3 to TRBJ1-2, with a possible D match to TRBD1 (5 bases). The CDR3 has 16 residues. The ends were cut back, 6 bases at V and 0 bases at J, with 17 bases in the middle. The germline gives CDR1 MNHEY, CDR2 SVGEGT. CDR3 loop: CASRYNLDSSNYGYTF. The CDR3 bases are TGTGCCAGCAGGTACAATCTAGACAGCTCTAACTATGGCTACACCTTC.

V gene TRBV5-1 combines with J gene TRBJ2-1; possible D gene TRBD1, 5 bases. The CDR3 consists of 13 residues. With 4 bases removed from V and 6 bases from J, the gap between germline ends came to 11 bases. Germline V gene data show CDR1 as SGHRS and CDR2 as YFSETQ. CDR3 sequence (DNA): TGCGCCAGCAGCGGCGGCAGGGCCAATGAGCAGTTCTTC. Protein: CASSGGRANEQFF.

The rearrangement links TRBV4-1 to TRBJ1-2, with TRBD1 matching over 8 bases. J lost 7 bases, V lost 1 base, and 5 bases had no gene match. In germline, CDR1 is MGHRA, CDR2 YSYEKL. The CDR3 length is 14 residues. This CDR3 is CASSQGRTGFGYTF. CDR3 nucleotide sequence: TGCGCCAGCAGCCAAGGTCGGACAGGGTTTGGCTACACCTTC.

The CDR3 is CAAGQANTYEQYF. Here the CDR3 DNA reads TGTGCCGCCGGACAGGCCAATACCTACGAGCAGTACTTC. The chain joins TRBV19 to TRBJ2-7, with TRBD1 identical over 7 bases. The CDR3 consists of 13 residues. V shed 11 bases and J 2 bases; nucleotides not matched to a gene: 9. Germline V gene sequence: CDR1 LNHDA, CDR2 SQIVND (reference sequence).

V gene TRBV19 combines with J gene TRBJ2-1; D unresolved. The CDR3 has 17 amino acids. Trimming stripped 4 bases from V and 6 bases from J, with 22 bases between. Germline V gene data show CDR1 as LNHDA and CDR2 as SQIVND (reference sequence). The CDR3 is CASSRVQRSGSANEQFF. DNA of the CDR3: TGTGCCAGTAGTAGGGTCCAGCGCTCCGGATCGGCCAATGAGCAGTTCTTC.

This clone was counted a few times. This chain connects TRBV3-1 (or the pseudogene TRBV3-2) to TRBJ1-2; no reliable D call. This CDR3 region has 13 residues. V was shortened by 4 bases and J by 4 bases, with 10 bases between the two germline ends. The germline V gene has CDR1 LGHDT and CDR2 YNNKEL (reference sequence). This CDR3 reads CASSPGAPYGYTF. The CDR3 nucleotides are TGTGCCAGCAGCCCTGGAGCACCCTATGGCTACACCTTC.

This clone was counted between two and nine times. This chain joins TRBV3-1 (or the pseudogene TRBV3-2) and TRBJ2-2; 9 nucleotides match TRBD1. Germline assignment: CDR1 LGHDT and CDR2 YNNKEL (reference sequence). The CDR3 covers 16 residues. Trimming took 4 bases from V and 3 from J; bases not matched to a gene: 6. In DNA, the CDR3 is TGTGCCAGCAGCCGGGGACAGGGACCCGACACCGGGGAGCTGTTTTTT. It is translated as CASSRGQGPDTGELFF.

This chain uses TRBV30 with TRBJ1-1; 7 nucleotides line up with TRBD1. The CDR3 has 14 amino acids. CDR1 and CDR2 from the germline V gene are GTSNPN and SVGIG (reference sequence). The trim removed 5 bases at V and 1 base at J, leaving 7 bases unmatched. Written as DNA, the CDR3 is TGTGCCTGGTCCCCAGGGGGAAGGAACACTGAAGCTTTCTTT. Protein product: CAWSPGGRNTEAFF.

This clone was counted at least ten times. The sample carries other DNA sequences with the same CDR3. V usage is TRBV11-2 and J usage is TRBJ1-1; the D gene is possibly TRBD1 (5 bases). The V and J ends lost 0 bases and 3 bases respectively, with 5 bases between them. Per germline, CDR1 SGHAT and CDR2 FQNNGV. The CDR3 runs to 13 residues. CDR3 sequence: CASSLDRDTEAFF. The CDR3, as DNA: TGTGCCAGCAGCTTAGACAGGGACACTGAAGCTTTCTTT. The variable domain in full, completed from reference TRBV11-2 and TRBJ1-1, reads EAGVAQSPRYKIIEKRQSVAFWCNPISGHATLYWYQQILGQGPKLLIQFQNNGVVDDSQLPKDRFSAERLKGVDSTLKIQPAKLEDSAVYLCASSLDRDTEAFFGQGTRLTVV.

Only a few counts were recorded for this clone. The rearrangement joins TRBV18 to TRBJ2-7, with 8 positions matching TRBD1. The CDR3 sequence is 13 residues long. V lost 1 base to trimming and J lost 6 bases; unmatched junction nucleotides: 2. Germline CDR1 KGHSH, CDR2 LQKENI. The CDR3 loop reads CASSPQGQAEQYF. DNA of the CDR3: TGTGCCAGCTCACCACAGGGACAGGCCGAGCAGTACTTC.

A few counts support this clone. The chain employs TRBV7-2 and TRBJ1-5; no firm D call. The CDR3 is 14 residues long. Germline V CDR1 and CDR2: SGHTA, FQGNSA. Trimming took off 2 bases at V and 3 bases at J, with 8 bases between the two ends. CDR3 DNA sequence: TGTGCCAGCAGCTTAATCGGGAACAATCAGCCCCAGCATTTT. This gives the protein CASSLIGNNQPQHF.

In its sample, this clone was seen many times. V is TRBV6-1 and J is TRBJ2-1, with D maybe TRBD2 (6 bases). Trimming removed 2 bases at V and 0 bases at J, with 11 bases between. This CDR3 is built from 16 residues. Germline V gene lookup returns CDR1 MNHNS and CDR2 SASEGT. CDR3 bases: TGTGCCAGCAGTGAACGGCGCGGGGACTCCTACAATGAGCAGTTCTTC. It specifies CASSERRGDSYNEQFF.

V is TRBV7-2 and J is TRBJ2-7; 8 nucleotides match TRBD1. The CDR3 contains 14 residues. Per germline, CDR1 SGHTA and CDR2 FQGNSA. V lost 5 bases to trimming and J lost 5 bases; unmatched junction nucleotides: 8. DNA for the CDR3: TGTGCCAGCAGCCCAGGGGGCGGATATGACGAGCAGTACTTC. This sequence encodes CASSPGGGYDEQYF.

This clone was observed once. The J gene is TRBJ1-1, the V gene TRBV5-1, with D uncertain. The CDR3 runs to 14 residues. Germline V lookup: CDR1 SGHRS, CDR2 YFSETQ. Trimming removed 0 bases from V and 1 base from J, with 7 bases in between. As DNA, the CDR3 is TGCGCCAGCAGCTTGGACGGGAGGAACACTGAAGCTTTCTTT. It encodes CASSLDGRNTEAFF.

The genes are TRBV10-2 and TRBJ2-5, with a tentative D call TRBD2 (5 bases). The germline gives CDR1 WSHSY, CDR2 SAAADI. The CDR3 totals 14 residues. Trimming took 4 bases from V and 0 from J, leaving 9 bases between them. Here the CDR3 DNA reads TGCGCCAGCAGTGCCGGGGTCCACCAAGAGACCCAGTACTTC. As protein: CASSAGVHQETQYF.

In this sample, this clone turned up once. CDR3 DNA: TGTGCCAGTAGTAGGACGAGGGCGGGGGCTGAAGCTTTCTTT. It translates to CASSRTRAGAEAFF. This chain links TRBV19 with TRBJ1-1; a possible D gene is TRBD1 (5 bases). Germline V gene lookup returns CDR1 LNHDA and CDR2 SQIVND (reference sequence). Between the trimmed V and J ends, which lost 4 bases and 6 bases, there was a span of 15 bases. This CDR3 has 14 amino acids.

This chain links TRBV9 with TRBJ2-3; tentatively, D is TRBD1 (6 bases). The CDR3 is 16 residues long. V dropped 0 bases and J dropped 0 bases, with 11 bases sitting between them. Germline loops: CDR1 SGDLS, CDR2 YYNGEE. CDR3 bases: TGTGCCAGCAGCGTAGTAGGACAGACTAGCACAGATACGCAGTATTTT. It specifies CASSVVGQTSTDTQYF.

The rearrangement uses TRBV6-5 and TRBJ2-3, with TRBD2 identical over 11 bases. V lost 10 bases and J lost 1; bases outside the gene matches: 4. Per the germline V gene, CDR1 is MNHEY and CDR2 is SVGAGI. The CDR3 spans 14 residues. CDR3 region: CATETSGGTDTQYF. The CDR3 DNA reads TGTGCCACCGAGACTAGCGGGGGCACAGATACGCAGTATTTT.

The CDR3 region has the DNA TGCGCCAGTAGTCCAAGGACAGGGGAAGAGACCCAGTACTTC. Encoded protein: CASSPRTGEETQYF. The chain employs TRBV5-1 and TRBJ2-5, with 9 positions matching TRBD1. J was trimmed by 3 bases and V by 8 bases; bases with no gene match: 8. The germline V gene has CDR1 SGHRS and CDR2 YFSETQ. This CDR3 is 14 amino acids long.

This sequence joins TRBV5-1 and TRBJ2-5; TRBD2 matches at 8 bases. The ends lost 4 bases at V and 2 bases at J; junction bases unmatched: 7. Germline-derived CDR1 and CDR2 are SGHRS and YFSETQ. The CDR3 runs to 15 residues. The CDR3, as DNA: TGCGCCAGCAGCCAGGCGGGGGGACCGCAAGAGACCCAGTACTTC. This translates into CASSQAGGPQETQYF.

The chain joins TRBV9 to TRBJ1-5; a possible D gene is TRBD1 (5 bases). The CDR3 totals 15 residues. Trimming cost V 3 bases and J 5 bases, with 15 bases left between them. Germline CDR1 is SGDLS and CDR2 is YYNGEE. CDR3 DNA sequence: TGTGCCAGCAGCGAGGAAGGGGACTACTATCAGCCCCAGCATTTT. It encodes CASSEEGDYYQPQHF.

The chain employs TRBV29-1 and TRBJ1-1, with D unresolved. Germline V gene data show CDR1 as SQVTM and CDR2 as ANQGSEA. CDR3 length: 11 residues. The V end lost 6 bases, the J end lost 6 bases, and 11 bases lay between the germline ends. CDR3 loop: CSVPVGSEAFF. For the CDR3, the DNA is TGCAGCGTCCCTGTCGGGTCTGAAGCTTTCTTT.

As DNA, the CDR3 is TGTGCCAGCAGCTTAGGTGGGGATGGGAGTGGCTACACCTTC. As protein: CASSLGGDGSGYTF. V is TRBV7-2 and J is TRBJ1-2; D gene unclear. The CDR3 contains 14 residues. V was clipped by 1 base and J by 7 bases, with 13 bases between them. Germline V CDR1 and CDR2: SGHTA, FQGNSA.

The chain has TRBV19 and TRBJ1-1; possible D gene TRBD1, 5 bases. Trimming left V 2 bases short and J 4 bases short, with 8 bases between. Germline CDR1 and CDR2: LNHDA and SQIVND (reference sequence). The CDR3 runs 13 residues. DNA of the CDR3: TGTGCCAGTAGTATACAGGGAACCACTGAAGCTTTCTTT. Residues: CASSIQGTTEAFF.

This chain uses TRBV11-2 with TRBJ1-6; no clear D. Germline V gene data show CDR1 as SGHAT and CDR2 as FQNNGV. The CDR3 is made up of 15 amino acids. Trimming shortened V by 5 bases and J by 7 bases, and 15 bases separated the two germline ends. CDR3 DNA: TGTGCCAGCAGCCTACACCCTGACATCAATTCACCCCTCCACTTT. Protein: CASSLHPDINSPLHF.

CDR3 protein: CASSQDAGPRTQYF. CDR3 sequence (DNA): TGTGCCAGCAGCCAAGACGCGGGCCCCAGGACCCAGTACTTC. The rearrangement links TRBV3-1 (or the pseudogene TRBV3-2) to TRBJ2-5, with D possibly matching TRBD2 (5 bases). The CDR3 loop spans 14 amino acids. The V gene's germline CDR1 is LGHDT and CDR2 YNNKEL (reference sequence). The V gene lost 0 bases and the J gene lost 7 bases, with 12 bases spanning the gap.

This chain links TRBV15 with TRBJ1-4; the match to TRBD1 covers 9 bases. After removal of 4 bases from V and 5 bases from J, the junction contained 8 bases not matched to a gene. CDR1 is LNHNV, CDR2 YYDKDF, per germline (reference sequence). This CDR3 has 16 amino acids. As DNA, the CDR3 is TGTGCCACCAGCACCCCACGGACAGGGGAAAATGAAAAACTGTTTTTT. It is translated as CATSTPRTGENEKLFF.

This clone occurred once. The chain links TRBV7-3 to TRBJ2-7; 12 bases are a match to TRBD1. V gave up 5 bases and J gave up 5 bases; unmatched junction bases: 7. The CDR3 has 15 residues. Germline V gene sequence: CDR1 SGHTA, CDR2 FQGTGA. CDR3 sequence (DNA): TGTGCCAGCAGCCCACGGGGACAGGGGGCGAACGAGCAGTACTTC. Translating gives CASSPRGQGANEQYF.

The V gene is TRBV27, the J gene TRBJ2-3; 11 positions agree with TRBD2. The CDR3 length is 15 residues. Trimming cost V 8 bases and J 6 bases; bases outside gene matches: 10. Germline V CDR1 and CDR2: MNHEY, SMNVEV (reference sequence). In DNA form, the CDR3 reads TGTGCCAGCCGCCGACTAGCGGGGATCCGGGATACGCAGTATTTT. This codes for CASRRLAGIRDTQYF.